This T cell receptor beta chain is drawn from a study of T cells in Graves' hyperthyroidism and ophthalmopathy. The PBMCs were sourced from fresh peripheral blood (around 9.9 ml). TCR beta CDR3 regions were amplified from RNA. First-round RT-PCR of the TCR CDR3 relied on the HTBI primer set. MiXCR was run by TCRdb on the multiplex PCR reads, yielding one entry per CDR3 protein. Of about 520,000 distinct CDR3 sequences listed, around a quarter are singletons. V was clipped by 0 bases and J by 2 bases, with 7 bases between them. The CDR3 length is 14 residues. Germline values: CDR1 MNHEY, CDR2 SVGAGI. This clonotype was recorded many times.

The clonotype originates from a woman in her 30s with Graves' ophthalmopathy. The sequenced sample consisted of blood. The chain uses TRBV6-5 and TRBJ1-2; D is possibly TRBD1 (5 bases). This CDR3 is CASSYSEGNYGYTF. CDR3 in DNA: TGTGCCAGCAGTTACTCAGAGGGGAACTATGGCTACACCTTC.